This T cell receptor (beta chain) was sequenced during a study of shared clonotypes between healthy human individuals. This clone was picked up one time. Antigen unknown. Tens of thousands of T cell genomes, or 250 to 300 ng DNA, went into replicate PCRs of unsorted PBMC. Original data processing: Without quality scores, immunoSEQ junctional reads could not be filtered like full-length reads. TCRdb's copy holds only in-frame clones and misses some; the assay was immunoSEQ multiplex PCR. From that table come the V and J calls and clone size; the DNA was used to work out D and trimming. The data show 400,000 to 600,000 clones, over 75% seen once. General study results and limits: Clonotype sharing among donors was expected to depend on sequencing depth. Blood was the only sampled material, and tissue repertoires likely differ.

V dropped 1 base and J dropped 1 base, with 3 bases sitting between them. Germline CDR1 SGHKS, CDR2 YYEKEE (reference sequence). This CDR3 contains 14 residues. The clonotype comes from a woman in her thirties or forties in good health. Some clones in this sample may be carry-over from other donors' samples. This sequence joins TRBV5-5 and TRBJ2-6; D gene uncertain. The material sequenced was PBMCs. CDR3: CASSLLSGANVLTF. Written as DNA, the CDR3 is TGTGCCAGCAGCTTGTTGTCTGGGGCCAACGTCCTGACTTTC.